The 5 T cell receptor beta chains reported below all come from one sample, sequenced in a study of T cell responses to AZD1222 COVID-19 vaccine (dated by TCRdb to the early 2020s). Libraries were constructed by the immunoSEQ multiplex PCR assay. Drawn from immuneACCESS, this table holds only the in-frame rearrangements with V and J called that TCRdb kept. Clones are partly lost; checked studies trace under half to an unresolved V gene and leave the rest unexplained. The sample profile shows 110,000 or so clones; 75% to 90% of them were found once. The ten top clones hold about 8.5% of the sample. This sample's time point label indicates: baseline before first vaccination. The sequencing here drew on peripheral blood, taken on day 0 of AZD1222 vaccination. The source is an adult in good health.

CDR3 DNA: TGCGCCAGCAGCTTGACGGGACAGGTCTCCTACGAGCAGTACTTC. Protein: CASSLTGQVSYEQYF. The chain recombines TRBV5-1 with TRBJ2-7; 8 bases are a match to TRBD1. The V and J ends lost 1 base and 0 bases, in that order; junction bases with no gene match: 3. CDR1 and CDR2 from the germline V gene are SGHRS and YFSETQ. The CDR3 covers 15 residues.

V and J are TRBV11-1 and TRBJ1-1, with a possible D match to TRBD1 (5 bases). The CDR3 runs 16 residues. The V gene lost 2 bases and the J gene lost 0 bases, with 13 bases spanning the gap. Per the germline V gene, CDR1 is SGHAT and CDR2 is FQDESV (reference sequence). Here the CDR3 reads CASSLWGIRLNTEAFF. The CDR3 DNA is TGTGCCAGCAGCTTATGGGGCATACGACTGAACACTGAAGCTTTCTTT. The entire variable domain, with the rest obtained from reference TRBV11-1 and TRBJ1-1, is as follows: EAEVAQSPRYKITEKSQAVAFWCDPISGHATLYWYRQILGQGPELLVQFQDESVVDDSQLPKDRFSAERLKGVDSTLKIQPAELGDSAMYLCASSLWGIRLNTEAFFGQGTRLTVV.

V is TRBV6-1 and J is TRBJ1-5; maybe TRBD1 (6 bases). Germline V CDR1 and CDR2: MNHNS, SASEGT. Trimming cost V 1 base and J 6 bases, with 10 bases left between them. CDR3 length: 14 amino acids. The CDR3 nucleotides are TGTGCCAGCAGTGAAGACAGGGAAGGTCAGCCCCAGCATTTT. Its translation: CASSEDREGQPQHF.

The genes are TRBV7-9 and TRBJ1-2; D may be TRBD1 (5 bases). V was shortened by 5 bases and J by 6 bases, with 13 bases between the two germline ends. The CDR3 covers 13 residues. CDR1 is SEHNR and CDR2 is FQNEAQ in the germline V gene (reference sequence). The CDR3 region is CASSHQGGDGYTF. CDR3 sequence (DNA): TGTGCCAGCAGCCACCAGGGAGGGGATGGCTACACCTTC.

The J gene is TRBJ1-6, the V gene TRBV30; D is ambiguous. The CDR3 extends over 13 amino acids. Germline V gene data show CDR1 as GTSNPN and CDR2 as SVGIG (reference sequence). Trimming pared 0 bases from V and 6 bases from J, leaving 6 bases between. The CDR3 loop is CAWSVRRNSPLHF. The CDR3 DNA is TGTGCCTGGAGTGTACGTCGTAATTCACCCCTCCACTTT.